This T cell receptor (beta chain) was recorded in a study of cytomegalovirus exposure and HLA in healthy donors. Broader study findings: Indistinguishable V segments, including TRBV6-2 and TRBV6-3, were excluded.

The PCR contained 60 Vbeta and 13 Jbeta primers. Measured with immunoSEQ multiplex PCR; TCRdb has only the in-frame clones, and not every one. This table holds roughly 120,000 clones, 79% found once. In the case of this clone: The antigen remains unidentified.

V shed 3 bases and J shed 5 bases, with 8 bases lying between them. The CDR3 spans 13 residues. CDR1 and CDR2 (germline): ENHRY, SYGVKD. The material sequenced was PBMCs. This sequence originates from a young woman in good health and CMV-seropositive. The chain recombines TRBV10-3 with TRBJ2-1; D is perhaps TRBD2 (6 bases). The CDR3 loop reads CAISDGSNNEQFF. The DNA of the CDR3 is TGTGCCATCAGTGACGGGAGCAACAATGAGCAGTTCTTC.